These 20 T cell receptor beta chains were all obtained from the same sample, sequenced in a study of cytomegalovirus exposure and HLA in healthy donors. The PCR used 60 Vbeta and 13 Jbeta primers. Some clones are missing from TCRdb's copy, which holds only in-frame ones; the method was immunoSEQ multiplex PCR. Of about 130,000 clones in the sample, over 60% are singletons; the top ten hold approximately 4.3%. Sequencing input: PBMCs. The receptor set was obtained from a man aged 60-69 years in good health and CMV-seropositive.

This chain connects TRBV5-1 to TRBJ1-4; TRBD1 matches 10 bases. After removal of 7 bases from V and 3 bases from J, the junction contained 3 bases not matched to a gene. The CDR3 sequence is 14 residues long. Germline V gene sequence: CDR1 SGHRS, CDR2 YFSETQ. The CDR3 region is CASQGQGANEKLFF. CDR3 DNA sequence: TGCGCCAGCCAAGGACAGGGGGCTAATGAAAAACTGTTTTTT.

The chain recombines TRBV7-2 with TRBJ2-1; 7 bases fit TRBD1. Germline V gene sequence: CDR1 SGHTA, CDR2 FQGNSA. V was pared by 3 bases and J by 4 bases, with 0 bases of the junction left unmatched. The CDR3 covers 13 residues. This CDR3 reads CASSLGQYNEQFF. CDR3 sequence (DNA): TGTGCCAGCAGCTTGGGACAGTACAATGAGCAGTTCTTC.

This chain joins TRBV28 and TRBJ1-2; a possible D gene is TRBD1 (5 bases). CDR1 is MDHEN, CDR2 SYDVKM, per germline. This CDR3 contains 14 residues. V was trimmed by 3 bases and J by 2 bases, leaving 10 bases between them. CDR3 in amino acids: CASSLGQANYGYTF. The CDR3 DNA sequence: TGTGCCAGCAGTTTGGGGCAGGCGAACTATGGCTACACCTTC.

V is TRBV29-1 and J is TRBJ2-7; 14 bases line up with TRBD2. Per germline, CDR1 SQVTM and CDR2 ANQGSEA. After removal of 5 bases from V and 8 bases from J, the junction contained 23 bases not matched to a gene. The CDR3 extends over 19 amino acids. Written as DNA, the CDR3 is TGCAGCGTTCGTGGGACGAACGGGACTAGCGGGGGCAACCTACGAAAGCAGTACTTC. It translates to CSVRGTNGTSGGNLRKQYF.

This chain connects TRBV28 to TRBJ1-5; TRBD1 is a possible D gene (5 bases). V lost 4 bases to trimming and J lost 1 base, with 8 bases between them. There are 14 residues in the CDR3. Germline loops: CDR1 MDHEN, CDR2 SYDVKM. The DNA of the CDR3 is TGTGCCAGCAGTTGCGGGGCAAGCAATCAGCCCCAGCATTTT. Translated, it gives CASSCGASNQPQHF.

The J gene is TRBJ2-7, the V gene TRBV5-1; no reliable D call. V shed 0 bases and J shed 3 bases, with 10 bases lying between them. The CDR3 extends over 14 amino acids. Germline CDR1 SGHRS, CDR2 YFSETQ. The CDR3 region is CASSLDSMSYEQYF. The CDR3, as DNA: TGCGCCAGCAGCTTGGATTCAATGAGCTACGAGCAGTACTTC. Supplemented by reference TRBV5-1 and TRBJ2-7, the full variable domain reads KAGVTQTPRYLIKTRGQQVTLSCSPISGHRSVSWYQQTPGQGLQFLFEYFSETQRNKGNFPGRFSGRQFSNSRSEMNVSTLELGDSALYLCASSLDSMSYEQYFGPGTRLTVT.

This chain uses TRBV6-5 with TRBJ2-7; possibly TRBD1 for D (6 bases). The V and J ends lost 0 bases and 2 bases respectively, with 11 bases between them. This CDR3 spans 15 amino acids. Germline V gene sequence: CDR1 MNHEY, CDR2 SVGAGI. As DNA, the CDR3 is TGTGCCAGCAGTTACTCGACAGGCCCGACCTACGAGCAGTACTTC. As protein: CASSYSTGPTYEQYF.

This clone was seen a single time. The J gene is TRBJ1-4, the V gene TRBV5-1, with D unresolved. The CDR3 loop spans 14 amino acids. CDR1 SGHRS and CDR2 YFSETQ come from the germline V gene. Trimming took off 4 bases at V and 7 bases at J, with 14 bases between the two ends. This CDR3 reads CASSVGGSGEKLFF. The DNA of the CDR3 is TGCGCCAGCAGCGTCGGTGGGTCAGGTGAAAAACTGTTTTTT.

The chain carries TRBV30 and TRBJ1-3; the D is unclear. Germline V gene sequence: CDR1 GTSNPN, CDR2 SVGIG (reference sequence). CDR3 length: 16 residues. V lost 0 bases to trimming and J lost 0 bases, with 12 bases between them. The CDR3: CAWSVNPTASGNTIYF. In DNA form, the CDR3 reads TGTGCCTGGAGTGTAAACCCCACTGCCTCTGGAAACACCATATATTTT.

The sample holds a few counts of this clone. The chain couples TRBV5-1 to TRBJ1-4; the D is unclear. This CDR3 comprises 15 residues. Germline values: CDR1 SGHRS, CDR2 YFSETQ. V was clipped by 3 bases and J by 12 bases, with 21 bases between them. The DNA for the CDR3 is TGCGCCAGCAGCTCCGCTTCAGGATCGTCAGTTCAACTGTTTTTT. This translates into CASSSASGSSVQLFF.

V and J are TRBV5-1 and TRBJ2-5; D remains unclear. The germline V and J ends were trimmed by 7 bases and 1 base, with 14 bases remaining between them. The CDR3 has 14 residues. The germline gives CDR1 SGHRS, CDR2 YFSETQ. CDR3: CASCPFLAQETQYF. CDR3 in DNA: TGCGCCAGCTGTCCATTCTTGGCCCAAGAGACCCAGTACTTC.

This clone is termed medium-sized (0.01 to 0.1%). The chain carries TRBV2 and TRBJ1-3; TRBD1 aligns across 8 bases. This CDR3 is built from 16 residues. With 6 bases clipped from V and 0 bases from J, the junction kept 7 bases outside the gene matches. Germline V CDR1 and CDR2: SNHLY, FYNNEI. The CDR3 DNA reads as TGTGCCAGCAGATTACAGGGGGGCATCTCTGGAAACACCATATATTTT. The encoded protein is CASRLQGGISGNTIYF.

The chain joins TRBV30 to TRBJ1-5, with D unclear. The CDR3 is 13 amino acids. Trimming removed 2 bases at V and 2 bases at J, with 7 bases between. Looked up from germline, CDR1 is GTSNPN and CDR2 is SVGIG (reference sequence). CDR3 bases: TGTGCCTGGAGTCAGCGGGGCAATCAGCCCCAGCATTTT. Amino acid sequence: CAWSQRGNQPQHF.

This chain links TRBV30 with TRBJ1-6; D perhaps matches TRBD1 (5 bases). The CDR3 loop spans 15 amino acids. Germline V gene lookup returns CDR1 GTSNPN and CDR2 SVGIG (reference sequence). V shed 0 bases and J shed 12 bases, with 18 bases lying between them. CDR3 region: CAWSVRGVGGGPLHF. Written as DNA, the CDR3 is TGTGCCTGGAGTGTGAGAGGAGTGGGGGGGGGACCCCTCCACTTT.

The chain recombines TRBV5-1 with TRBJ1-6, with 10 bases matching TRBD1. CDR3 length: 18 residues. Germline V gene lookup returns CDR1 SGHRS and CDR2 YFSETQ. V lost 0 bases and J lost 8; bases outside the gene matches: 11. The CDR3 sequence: CASSLALGTGEADSPLHF. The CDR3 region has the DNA TGCGCCAGCAGCTTGGCCCTCGGGACAGGGGAGGCCGATTCACCCCTCCACTTT.

The CDR3 reads CASIKGTGFRNEKLFF. The CDR3 region has the DNA TGTGCCAGCATAAAGGGGACAGGCTTTCGGAATGAAAAACTGTTTTTT. The chain carries TRBV28 and TRBJ1-4; TRBD1 agrees at 8 bases. Per germline, CDR1 MDHEN and CDR2 SYDVKM. This CDR3 spans 16 amino acids. V trimming: 7 bases; J trimming: 5 bases; junction bases outside the gene matches: 12.

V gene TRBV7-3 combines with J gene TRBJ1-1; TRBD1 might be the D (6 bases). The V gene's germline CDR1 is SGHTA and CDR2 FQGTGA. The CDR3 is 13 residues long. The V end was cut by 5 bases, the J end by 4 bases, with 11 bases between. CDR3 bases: TGTGCCAGCAGCGACGGACAGACCACTGAAGCTTTCTTT. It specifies CASSDGQTTEAFF.

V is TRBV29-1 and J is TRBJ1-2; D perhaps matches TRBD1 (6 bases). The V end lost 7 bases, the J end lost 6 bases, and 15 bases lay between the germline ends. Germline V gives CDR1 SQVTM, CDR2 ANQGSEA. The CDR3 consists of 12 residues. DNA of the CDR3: TGCAGCGCCTGGGAGGGGGACCATGGCTACACCTTC. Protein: CSAWEGDHGYTF.

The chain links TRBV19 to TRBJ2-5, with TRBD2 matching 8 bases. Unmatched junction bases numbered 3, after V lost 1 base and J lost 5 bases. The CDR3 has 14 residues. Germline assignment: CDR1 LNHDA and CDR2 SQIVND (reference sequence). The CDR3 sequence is CASSIGTGGETQYF. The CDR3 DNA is TGTGCCAGTAGTATAGGCACGGGGGGGGAGACCCAGTACTTC.

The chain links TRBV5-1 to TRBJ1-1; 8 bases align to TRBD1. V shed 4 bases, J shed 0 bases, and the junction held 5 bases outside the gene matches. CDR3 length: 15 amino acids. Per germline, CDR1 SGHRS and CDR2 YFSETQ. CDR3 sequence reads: CASSNAGGLNTEAFF. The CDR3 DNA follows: TGCGCCAGCAGCAATGCAGGGGGCTTGAACACTGAAGCTTTCTTT.